Sequencing of this T cell receptor beta chain was carried out in a study of patients and donors after allogeneic stem cell transplantation. Each CDR3 protein is one row after TCRdb ran MiXCR on the RT-PCR reads. The sample records 160,000 or so distinct CDR3 sequences, roughly 24% being singletons. This CDR3 has 13 amino acids. V lost 10 bases, J lost 4 bases, and 16 bases lay in between. Germline assignment: CDR1 MNHEY and CDR2 SVGAGI. This receptor was identified in a human donor who was either an allogeneic HSCT recipient or a stem cell or donor lymphocyte infusion donor (not recorded which). It is not recorded whose cells these are; they may come from a transplant donor. The rearrangement links TRBV6-5 to TRBJ1-1; possible D gene TRBD1, 6 bases. Sequencing was carried out using blood, either unsorted or a sorted T cell fraction (not recorded which). The CDR3 nucleotides are TGTGCCACTTCGCACCCCAGGGGCACTGAAGCTTTCTTT. Residues: CATSHPRGTEAFF.